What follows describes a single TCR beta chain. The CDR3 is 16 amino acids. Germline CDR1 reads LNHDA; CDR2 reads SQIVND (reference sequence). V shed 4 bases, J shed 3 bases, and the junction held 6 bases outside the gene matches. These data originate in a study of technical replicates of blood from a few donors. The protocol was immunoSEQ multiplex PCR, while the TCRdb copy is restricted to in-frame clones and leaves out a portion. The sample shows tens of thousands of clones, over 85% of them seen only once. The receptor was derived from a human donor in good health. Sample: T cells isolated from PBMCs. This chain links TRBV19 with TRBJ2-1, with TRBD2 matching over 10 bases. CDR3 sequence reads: CASSKRTSGYYNEQFF. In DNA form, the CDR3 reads TGTGCCAGTAGTAAACGGACTAGCGGATACTACAATGAGCAGTTCTTC. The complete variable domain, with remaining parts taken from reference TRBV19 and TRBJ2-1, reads DGGITQSPKYLFRKEGQNVTLSCEQNLNHDAMYWYRQDPGQGLRLIYYSQIVNDFQKGDIAEGYSVSREKKESFPLTVTSAQKNPTAFYLCASSKRTSGYYNEQFFGPGTRLTVL.